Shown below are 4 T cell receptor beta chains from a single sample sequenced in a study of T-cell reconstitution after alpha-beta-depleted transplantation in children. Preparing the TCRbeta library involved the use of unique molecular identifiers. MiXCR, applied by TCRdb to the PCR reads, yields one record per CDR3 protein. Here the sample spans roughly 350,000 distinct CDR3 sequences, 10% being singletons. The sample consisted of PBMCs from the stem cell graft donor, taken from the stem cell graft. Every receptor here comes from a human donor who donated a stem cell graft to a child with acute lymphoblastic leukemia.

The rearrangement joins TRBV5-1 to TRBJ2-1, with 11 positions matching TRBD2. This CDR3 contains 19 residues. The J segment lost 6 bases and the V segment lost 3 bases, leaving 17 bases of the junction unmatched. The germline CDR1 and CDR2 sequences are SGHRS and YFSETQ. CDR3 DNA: TGCGCCAGCAGCTCTGGACTAGCGGGTCATTTTCTTCAACGCAATGAGCAGTTCTTC. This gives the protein CASSSGLAGHFLQRNEQFF.

CDR3 amino acids: CASSVGTGPSYNEQFF. DNA of the CDR3: TGTGCCAGCAGCGTAGGAACAGGACCCTCCTACAATGAGCAGTTCTTC. The chain has TRBV9 and TRBJ2-1; weak D call: TRBD1 (5 bases). Trimming pared 0 bases from V and 0 bases from J, leaving 10 bases between. The CDR3 runs to 16 residues. Germline CDR1 SGDLS, CDR2 YYNGEE.

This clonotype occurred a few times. The DNA for the CDR3 is TGTGCCACCAGCAGAGATTCCCTTACCTACGAGCAGTACTTC. Translated, it gives CATSRDSLTYEQYF. This rearrangement joins TRBV15 to TRBJ2-7; D is unresolved. Trimming left V 0 bases short and J 2 bases short, with 8 bases between. Germline CDR1 and CDR2: LNHNV and YYDKDF (reference sequence). This CDR3 is 14 amino acids long. The entire variable domain, with the rest obtained from reference TRBV15 and TRBJ2-7, is as follows: DAMVIQNPRYQVTQFGKPVTLSCSQTLNHNVMYWYQQKSSQAPKLLFHYYDKDFNNEADTPDNFQSRRPNTSFCFLDIRSPGLGDTAMYLCATSRDSLTYEQYFGPGTRLTVT.

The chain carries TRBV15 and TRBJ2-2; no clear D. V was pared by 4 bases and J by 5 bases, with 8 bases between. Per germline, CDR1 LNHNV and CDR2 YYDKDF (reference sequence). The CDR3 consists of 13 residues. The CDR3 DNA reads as TGTGCCACCAGCATGGGCACGACCGGGGAGCTGTTTTTT. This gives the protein CATSMGTTGELFF.